Shown below are 21 T cell receptor beta chains from a single sample sequenced in a study of STAT5B mutations in CD4+ large granular lymphocyte leukemia. Generated by immunoSEQ multiplex PCR, the TCRdb table keeps only in-frame clones and is missing some. The sample contains 15,000 to 20,000 clones, roughly 83% of which appear only once. The sequenced sample consisted of CD4+ T cells from blood buffy coats. The receptors were gathered from a human donor in good health.

The chain has TRBV7-8 and TRBJ2-1; 7 bases line up with TRBD2. The length of the CDR3 is 15 residues. Germline trimming cut 5 bases from V and 2 bases from J; bases unmatched to any gene: 6. From germline, CDR1 is SGHVS and CDR2 FQNEAQ. CDR3 coding DNA: TGTGCCAGCAGCCAGCGGGATACCCCCTACAATGAGCAGTTCTTC. It specifies CASSQRDTPYNEQFF.

This rearrangement joins TRBV4-1 to TRBJ1-2, with D possibly TRBD1 on 5 matching bases. The V and J ends lost 6 bases and 5 bases respectively, with 16 bases between them. This CDR3 comprises 14 residues. In germline, CDR1 is MGHRA, CDR2 YSYEKL. The CDR3 sequence: CASRISDSVYGYTF. In DNA, the CDR3 is TGCGCCAGCAGGATTTCCGACAGCGTATATGGCTACACCTTC.

The chain has TRBV11-2 and TRBJ2-3, with 7 nucleotides matching TRBD1. Germline V gives CDR1 SGHAT, CDR2 FQNNGV. V trimming: 4 bases; J trimming: 3 bases; junction bases outside the gene matches: 1. The CDR3 is made up of 13 amino acids. The chain's CDR3 is CASSWTGTDTQYF. CDR3 DNA: TGTGCCAGCAGCTGGACAGGTACAGATACGCAGTATTTT.

The genes are TRBV7-9 and TRBJ2-5; no reliable D call. V lost 5 bases and J 0 bases, leaving 1 base between the germline ends. The CDR3 spans 11 residues. Germline assignment: CDR1 SEHNR and CDR2 FQNEAQ (reference sequence). The CDR3 coding sequence is TGTGCCAGCAGCCACCAAGAGACCCAGTACTTC. Translating it yields CASSHQETQYF. Full variable domain (rest looked up from reference TRBV7-9 and TRBJ2-5): DTGVSQNPRHKITKRGQNVTFRCDPISEHNRLYWYRQTLGQGPEFLTYFQNEAQLEKSRLLSDRFSAERPKGSFSTLEIQRTEQGDSAMYLCASSHQETQYFGPGTRLLVL.

A few counts support this clone. The rearrangement joins TRBV10-3 to TRBJ1-1; TRBD1 matches 9 bases. Per germline, CDR1 ENHRY and CDR2 SYGVKD. J was trimmed by 7 bases and V by 5 bases; bases with no gene match: 8. This CDR3 contains 14 residues. CDR3 protein: CAISKTGGEGEAFF. CDR3 bases: TGTGCCATCAGTAAGACAGGGGGTGAGGGTGAAGCTTTCTTT.

V is TRBV6-5 and J is TRBJ2-5; D gene unclear. The CDR3 extends over 15 amino acids. Trimming stripped 6 bases from V and 2 bases from J, with 16 bases between. The germline V gene encodes CDR1 MNHEY and CDR2 SVGAGI. CDR3 amino acids: CASSKLGTPQETQYF. DNA for the CDR3: TGTGCCAGCAGCAAGCTTGGAACCCCTCAAGAGACCCAGTACTTC.

The chain carries TRBV19 and TRBJ2-7; the D is unclear. The germline V gene encodes CDR1 LNHDA and CDR2 SQIVND (reference sequence). Trimming took off 5 bases at V and 0 bases at J, with 11 bases between the two ends. The CDR3 covers 14 residues. This CDR3 is CASSWAGNSYEQYF. The CDR3 nucleotides read TGTGCCAGTAGTTGGGCCGGAAACTCCTACGAGCAGTACTTC.

The chain combines TRBV5-8 with TRBJ2-1; 7 nucleotides agree with TRBD1. The CDR3 covers 11 residues. Germline V gene lookup returns CDR1 SGHTS and CDR2 YDEGEE. J was trimmed by 12 bases and V by 4 bases; bases with no gene match: 4. The DNA for the CDR3 is TGTGCCAGCAGCCTGGGGGACAGGCAGTTCTTC. Its translation: CASSLGDRQFF. The variable domain in full, with the rest retrieved from reference TRBV5-8 and TRBJ2-1, is EAGVTQSPTHLIKTRGQQATLRCSPISGHTSVYWYQQALGLGLQFLLWYDEGEERNRGNFPPRFSGRQFPNYSSELNVNALELEDSALYLCASSLGDRQFFGPGTRLTVL.

The chain combines TRBV25-1 with TRBJ1-3, with 7 nucleotides matching TRBD1. V gave up 3 bases and J gave up 3 bases; unmatched junction bases: 5. This CDR3 spans 15 amino acids. CDR1 and CDR2 (germline): MGHDK, SYGVNS. Written as DNA, the CDR3 is TGTGCCAGCAGTGACTACCAGGGGGTTGGAAACACCATATATTTT. Its translation is CASSDYQGVGNTIYF.

In this sample, this clone turned up once. This chain uses TRBV19 with TRBJ2-7, with TRBD2 identical over 9 bases. V was clipped by 9 bases and J by 3 bases; unmatched bases: 6. CDR1 and CDR2 (germline): LNHDA, SQIVND (reference sequence). CDR3 length: 13 residues. The CDR3 DNA is TGTGCCAGCGGGGGTAGCGGGGGCTACGAGCAGTACTTC. It codes for CASGGSGGYEQYF. Looking up the rest from reference TRBV19 and TRBJ2-7 gives the full variable domain: DGGITQSPKYLFRKEGQNVTLSCEQNLNHDAMYWYRQDPGQGLRLIYYSQIVNDFQKGDIAEGYSVSREKKESFPLTVTSAQKNPTAFYLCASGGSGGYEQYFGPGTRLTVT.

V usage is TRBV9 and J usage is TRBJ2-5, with D possibly being TRBD2 (6 bases). Trimming shortened V by 3 bases and J by 2 bases, and 11 bases separated the two germline ends. CDR3 length: 14 residues. Per germline, CDR1 SGDLS and CDR2 YYNGEE. This CDR3 reads CASSAGLIQETQYF. DNA for the CDR3: TGTGCCAGCAGCGCGGGACTTATTCAAGAGACCCAGTACTTC.

CDR3 loop: CASSLRQGGSNQPQHF. The CDR3 DNA follows: TGTGCCAGCAGCTTACGGCAGGGTGGGAGCAATCAGCCCCAGCATTTT. The rearrangement joins TRBV7-9 to TRBJ1-5, with D possibly being TRBD1 (5 bases). Trimming stripped 2 bases from V and 1 base from J, with 12 bases between. CDR1 SEHNR and CDR2 FQNEAQ come from the germline V gene (reference sequence). The CDR3 is 16 amino acids.

The J gene is TRBJ1-1, the V gene TRBV6-5; a weak D match, TRBD1 (5 bases). The CDR3 loop spans 14 amino acids. V gave up 2 bases and J gave up 4 bases, with 11 bases separating them. From germline, CDR1 is MNHEY and CDR2 SVGAGI. This CDR3 reads CASSYGTRSTEAFF. CDR3 bases: TGTGCCAGCAGTTACGGGACGCGGAGCACTGAAGCTTTCTTT.

The chain is built from TRBV19 and TRBJ2-5; D remains ambiguous. The DNA end lines up better with TRBJ2-7; the J call may be wrong. The CDR3 runs 13 residues. Germline lookup yields CDR1 LNHDA and CDR2 SQIVND (reference sequence). The CDR3 region is CACRADRSYEQYF. CDR3 DNA sequence: TGTGCCTGCCGGGCGGACCGCTCCTACGAGCAGTACTTC.

The chain is built from TRBV21-1 and TRBJ2-2; the table's D call of TRBD1 was not tested on the DNA. TRBV21-1 is reported as a pseudogene. The CDR3 has 15 residues. The CDR3 reads CASRKEGADTGELFF. The CDR3 DNA sequence: TGTGCCAGCAGAAAGGAGGGGGCGGACACCGGGGAGCTGTTTTTT.

The chain recombines TRBV7-6 with TRBJ2-5, with D hard to call. V lost 2 bases to trimming and J lost 4 bases, with 8 bases between them. CDR1 and CDR2 from the germline V gene are SGHVS and FNYEAQ. CDR3 length: 13 residues. The CDR3, as DNA: TGTGCCAGCAGCTTATTGAAGAGAGAGACCCAGTACTTC. Translation: CASSLLKRETQYF.

V gene TRBV15 combines with J gene TRBJ1-3; unclear D gene. Germline-derived CDR1 and CDR2 are LNHNV and YYDKDF (reference sequence). This CDR3 contains 14 residues. Trimming took 6 bases from V and 0 from J, leaving 9 bases between them. This chain's CDR3 is CATSRDLSGNTIYF. In DNA form, the CDR3 reads TGTGCCACCAGTCGGGATCTCTCTGGAAACACCATATATTTT. Variable domain in full (rest from reference TRBV15 and TRBJ1-3): DAMVIQNPRYQVTQFGKPVTLSCSQTLNHNVMYWYQQKSSQAPKLLFHYYDKDFNNEADTPDNFQSRRPNTSFCFLDIRSPGLGDTAMYLCATSRDLSGNTIYFGEGSWLTVV.

This clone showed up just once. The genes are TRBV18 and TRBJ2-7; D uncertain. V lost 3 bases and J 0 bases, leaving 9 bases between the germline ends. This CDR3 contains 14 residues. Germline V gives CDR1 KGHSH, CDR2 LQKENI. CDR3 bases: TGTGCCAGCTCACCGCAGGACCCCTCCTACGAGCAGTACTTC. This sequence encodes CASSPQDPSYEQYF.

V is TRBV27 and J is TRBJ1-2, with 7 nucleotides matching TRBD1. V was pared by 5 bases and J by 2 bases, with 5 bases of the junction left unmatched. Germline CDR1 is MNHEY and CDR2 is SMNVEV (reference sequence). The CDR3 contains 14 residues. The chain's CDR3 is CASSRQGRNYGYTF. In DNA form, the CDR3 reads TGTGCCAGCAGTCGACAGGGACGGAACTATGGCTACACCTTC.

The rearrangement joins TRBV18 to TRBJ1-4; the D is unclear. Deletions cut 4 bases from V and 0 bases from J, with 12 bases between. The length of the CDR3 is 16 residues. Germline loops: CDR1 KGHSH, CDR2 LQKENI. Written as DNA, the CDR3 is TGTGCCAGCTCACGCTCCCGGGGAGCAACTAATGAAAAACTGTTTTTT. It is translated as CASSRSRGATNEKLFF.

This clone was counted once. Relative to the germline gene, one junction end is altered; a read error may explain this. J is TRBJ2-7 and V is TRBV19, with D perhaps matching TRBD1 or TRBD2 (5 bases each). The CDR3 contains 12 residues. Germline lookup yields CDR1 LNHDA and CDR2 SQIVND (reference sequence). As DNA, the CDR3 is TGTGCCAGTAGTCACCAAAACGGGGCGACGGACTTC. Protein: CASSHQNGATDF.